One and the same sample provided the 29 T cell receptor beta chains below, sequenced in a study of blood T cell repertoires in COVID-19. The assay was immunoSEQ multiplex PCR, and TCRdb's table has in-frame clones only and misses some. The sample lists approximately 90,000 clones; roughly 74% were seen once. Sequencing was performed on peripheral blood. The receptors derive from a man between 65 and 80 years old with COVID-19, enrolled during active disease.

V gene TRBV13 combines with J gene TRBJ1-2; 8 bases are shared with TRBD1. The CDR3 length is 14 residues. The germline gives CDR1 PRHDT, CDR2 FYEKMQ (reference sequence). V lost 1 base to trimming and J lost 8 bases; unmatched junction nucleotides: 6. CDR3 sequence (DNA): TGTGCCAGCAGCTTAGTTGGACAGGGAGTAGGCTACACCTTC. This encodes CASSLVGQGVGYTF.

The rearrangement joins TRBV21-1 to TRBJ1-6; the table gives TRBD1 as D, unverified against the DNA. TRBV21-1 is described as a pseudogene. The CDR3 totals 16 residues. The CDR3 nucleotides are TGTGCCAGCAGCCCAACGACAGGGATCCGTAATTCACCCCTCCACTTT. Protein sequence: CASSPTTGIRNSPLHF.

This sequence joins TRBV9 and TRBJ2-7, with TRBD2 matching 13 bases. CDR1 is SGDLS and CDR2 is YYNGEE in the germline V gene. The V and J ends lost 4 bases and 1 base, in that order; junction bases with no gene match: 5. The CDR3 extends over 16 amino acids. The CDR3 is CASSPQGLAGSYEQYF. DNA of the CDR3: TGTGCCAGCAGCCCCCAGGGACTAGCGGGGTCCTACGAGCAGTACTTC.

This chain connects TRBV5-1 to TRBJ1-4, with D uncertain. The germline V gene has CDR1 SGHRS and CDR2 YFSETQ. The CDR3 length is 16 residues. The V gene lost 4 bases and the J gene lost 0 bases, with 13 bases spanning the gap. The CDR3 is CASSNFGGATNEKLFF. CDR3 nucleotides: TGCGCCAGCAGCAACTTCGGAGGTGCAACTAATGAAAAACTGTTTTTT.

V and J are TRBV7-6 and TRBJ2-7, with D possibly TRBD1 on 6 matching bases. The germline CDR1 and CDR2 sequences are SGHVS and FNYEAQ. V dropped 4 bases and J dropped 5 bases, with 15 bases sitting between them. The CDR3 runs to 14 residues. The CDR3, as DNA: TGTGCCAGCAGCTCAAGTCCAGGGGCGGACGAGCAGTACTTC. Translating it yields CASSSSPGADEQYF.

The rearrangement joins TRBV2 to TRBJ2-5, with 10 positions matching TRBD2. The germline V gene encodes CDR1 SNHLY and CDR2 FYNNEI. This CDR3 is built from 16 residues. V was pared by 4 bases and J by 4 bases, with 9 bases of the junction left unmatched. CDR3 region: CASSAQRGGRGETQYF. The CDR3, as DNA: TGTGCCAGCAGTGCCCAGCGGGGGGGGCGAGGAGAGACCCAGTACTTC. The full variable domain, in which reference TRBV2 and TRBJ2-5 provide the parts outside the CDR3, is EPEVTQTPSHQVTQMGQEVILRCVPISNHLYFYWYRQILGQKVEFLVSFYNNEISEKSEIFDDQFSVERPDGSNFTLKIRSTKLEDSAMYFCASSAQRGGRGETQYFGPGTRLLVL.

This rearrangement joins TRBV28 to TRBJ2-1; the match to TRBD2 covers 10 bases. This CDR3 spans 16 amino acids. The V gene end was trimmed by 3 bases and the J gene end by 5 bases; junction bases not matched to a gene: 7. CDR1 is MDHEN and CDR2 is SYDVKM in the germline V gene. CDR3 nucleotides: TGTGCCAGCAGTTTGTATCCTAGCGGGAGTCACAATGAGCAGTTCTTC. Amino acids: CASSLYPSGSHNEQFF.

The CDR3 loop is CATSRDFATSGSTDTQYF. For the CDR3, the DNA is TGTGCCACCAGCAGAGATTTTGCGACTAGCGGGAGCACAGATACGCAGTATTTT. This chain connects TRBV15 to TRBJ2-3; 10 nucleotides line up with TRBD2. V shed 0 bases and J 0 bases; nucleotides not matched to a gene: 6. Per germline, CDR1 LNHNV and CDR2 YYDKDF (reference sequence). There are 18 residues in the CDR3.

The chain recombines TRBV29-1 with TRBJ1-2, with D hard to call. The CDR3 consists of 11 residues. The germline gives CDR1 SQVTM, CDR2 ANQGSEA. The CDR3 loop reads CASGNDYGYTF. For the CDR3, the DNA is TGCGCGTCCGGGAACGACTATGGCTACACCTTC.

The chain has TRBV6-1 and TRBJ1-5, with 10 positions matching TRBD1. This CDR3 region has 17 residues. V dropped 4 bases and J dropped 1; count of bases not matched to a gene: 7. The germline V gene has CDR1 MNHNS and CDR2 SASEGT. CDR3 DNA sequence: TGTGCCAGCAGTGCCGGGACAGGGGTTAGGAGCAATCAGCCCCAGCATTTT. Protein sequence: CASSAGTGVRSNQPQHF.

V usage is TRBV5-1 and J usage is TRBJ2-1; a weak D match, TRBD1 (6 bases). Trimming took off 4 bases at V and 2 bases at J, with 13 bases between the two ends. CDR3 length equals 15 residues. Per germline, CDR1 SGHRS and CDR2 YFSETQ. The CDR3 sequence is CASSAAQGPYNEQFF. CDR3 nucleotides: TGCGCCAGCAGCGCCGCGCAGGGGCCCTACAATGAGCAGTTCTTC. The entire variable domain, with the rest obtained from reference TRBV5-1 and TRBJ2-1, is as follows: KAGVTQTPRYLIKTRGQQVTLSCSPISGHRSVSWYQQTPGQGLQFLFEYFSETQRNKGNFPGRFSGRQFSNSRSEMNVSTLELGDSALYLCASSAAQGPYNEQFFGPGTRLTVL.

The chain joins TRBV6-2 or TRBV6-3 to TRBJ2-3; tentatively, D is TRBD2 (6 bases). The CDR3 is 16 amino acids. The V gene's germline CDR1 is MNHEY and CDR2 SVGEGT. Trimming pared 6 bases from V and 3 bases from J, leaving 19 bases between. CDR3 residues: CASSGGIGPLTDTQYF. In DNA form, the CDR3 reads TGTGCCAGCAGCGGAGGGATAGGCCCCCTAACAGATACGCAGTATTTT.

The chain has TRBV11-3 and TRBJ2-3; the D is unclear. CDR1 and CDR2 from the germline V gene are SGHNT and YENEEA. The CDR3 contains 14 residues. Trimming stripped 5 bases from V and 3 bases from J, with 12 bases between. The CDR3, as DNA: TGTGCCAGCAGCAACCCCCAGAGGACAGATACGCAGTATTTT. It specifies CASSNPQRTDTQYF.

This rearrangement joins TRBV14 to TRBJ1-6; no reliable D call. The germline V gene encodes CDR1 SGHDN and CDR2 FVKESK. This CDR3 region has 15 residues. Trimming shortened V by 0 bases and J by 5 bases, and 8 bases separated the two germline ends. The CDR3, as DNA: TGTGCCAGCAGCCAAGATGGCAGAAATAATTCACCCCTCCACTTT. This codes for CASSQDGRNNSPLHF.

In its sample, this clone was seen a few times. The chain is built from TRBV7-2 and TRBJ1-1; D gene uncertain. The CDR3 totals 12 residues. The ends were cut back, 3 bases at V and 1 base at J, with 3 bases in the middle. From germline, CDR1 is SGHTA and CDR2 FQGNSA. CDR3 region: CASSFGNTEAFF. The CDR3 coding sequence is TGTGCCAGCAGCTTCGGGAACACTGAAGCTTTCTTT.

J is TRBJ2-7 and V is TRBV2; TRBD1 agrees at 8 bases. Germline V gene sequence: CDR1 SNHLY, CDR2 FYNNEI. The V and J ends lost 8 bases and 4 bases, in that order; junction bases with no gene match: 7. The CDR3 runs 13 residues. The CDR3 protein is CASEDRGVYEQYF. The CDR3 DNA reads TGTGCCAGCGAAGACAGGGGAGTATACGAGCAGTACTTC.

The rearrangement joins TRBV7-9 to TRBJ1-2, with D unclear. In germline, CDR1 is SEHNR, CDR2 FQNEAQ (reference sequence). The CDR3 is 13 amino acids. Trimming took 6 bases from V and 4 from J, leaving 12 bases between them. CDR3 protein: CASRPVALYGYTF. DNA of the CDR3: TGTGCCAGCAGGCCGGTAGCCCTCTATGGCTACACCTTC.

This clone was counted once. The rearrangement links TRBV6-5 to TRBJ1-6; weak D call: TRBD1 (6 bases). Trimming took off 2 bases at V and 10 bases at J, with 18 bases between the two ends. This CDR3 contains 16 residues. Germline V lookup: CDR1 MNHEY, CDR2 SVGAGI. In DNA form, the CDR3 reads TGTGCCAGCAGTTACGTCGGGGGGCAGGGGACATCACCCCTCCACTTT. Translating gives CASSYVGGQGTSPLHF.

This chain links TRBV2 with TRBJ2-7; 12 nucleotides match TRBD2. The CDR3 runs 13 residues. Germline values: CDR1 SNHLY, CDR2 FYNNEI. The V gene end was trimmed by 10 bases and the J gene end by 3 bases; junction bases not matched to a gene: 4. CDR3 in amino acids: CATRLAGVYEQYF. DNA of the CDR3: TGTGCCACCAGACTAGCGGGAGTCTACGAGCAGTACTTC. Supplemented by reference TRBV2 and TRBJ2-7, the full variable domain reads EPEVTQTPSHQVTQMGQEVILRCVPISNHLYFYWYRQILGQKVEFLVSFYNNEISEKSEIFDDQFSVERPDGSNFTLKIRSTKLEDSAMYFCATRLAGVYEQYFGPGTRLTVT.

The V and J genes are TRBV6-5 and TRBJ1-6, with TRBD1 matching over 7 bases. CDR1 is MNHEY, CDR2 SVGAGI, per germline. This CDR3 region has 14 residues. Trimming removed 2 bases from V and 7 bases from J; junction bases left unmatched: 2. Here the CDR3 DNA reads TGTGCCAGCAGTTACGACAGGGTGAATTCACCCCTCCACTTT. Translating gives CASSYDRVNSPLHF.

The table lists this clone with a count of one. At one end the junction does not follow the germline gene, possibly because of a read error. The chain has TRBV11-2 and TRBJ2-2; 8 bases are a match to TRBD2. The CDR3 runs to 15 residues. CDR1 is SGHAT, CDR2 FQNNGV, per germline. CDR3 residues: CVSTRIGGDTGELFF. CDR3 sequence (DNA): TGTGTCAGCACCCGAATCGGGGGGGACACCGGGGAGCTGTTTTTT.

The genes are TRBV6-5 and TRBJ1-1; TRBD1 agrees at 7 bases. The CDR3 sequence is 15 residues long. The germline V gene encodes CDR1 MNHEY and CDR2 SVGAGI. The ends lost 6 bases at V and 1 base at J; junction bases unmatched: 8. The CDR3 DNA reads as TGTGCCAGCAGGCGCTTCGGACAGGCGAACACTGAAGCTTTCTTT. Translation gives CASRRFGQANTEAFF.

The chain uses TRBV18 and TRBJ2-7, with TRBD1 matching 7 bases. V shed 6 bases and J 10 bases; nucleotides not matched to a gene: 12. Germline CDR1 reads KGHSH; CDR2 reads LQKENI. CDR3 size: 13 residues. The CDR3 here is CASSLGQESRQYF. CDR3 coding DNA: TGTGCCAGCTCTCTTGGACAGGAGTCCCGACAGTACTTC.

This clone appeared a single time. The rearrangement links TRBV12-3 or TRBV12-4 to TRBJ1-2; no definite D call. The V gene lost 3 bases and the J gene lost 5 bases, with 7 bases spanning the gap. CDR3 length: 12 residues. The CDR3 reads CASSFTRYGYTF. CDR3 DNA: TGTGCCAGCAGTTTCACCAGATATGGCTACACCTTC.

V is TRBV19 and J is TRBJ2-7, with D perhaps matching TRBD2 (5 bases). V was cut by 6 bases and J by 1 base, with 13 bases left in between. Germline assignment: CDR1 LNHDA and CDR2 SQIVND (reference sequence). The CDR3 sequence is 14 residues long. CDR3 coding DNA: TGTGCCAGTAGGCGACGGGGAGTTTCCTACGAGCAGTACTTC. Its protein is CASRRRGVSYEQYF.

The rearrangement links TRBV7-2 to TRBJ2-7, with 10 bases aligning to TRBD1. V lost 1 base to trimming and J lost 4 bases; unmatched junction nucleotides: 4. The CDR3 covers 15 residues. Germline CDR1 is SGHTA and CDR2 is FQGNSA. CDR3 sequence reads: CASSLVMGQGYEQYF. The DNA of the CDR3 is TGTGCCAGCAGCTTAGTAATGGGACAGGGGTACGAGCAGTACTTC.

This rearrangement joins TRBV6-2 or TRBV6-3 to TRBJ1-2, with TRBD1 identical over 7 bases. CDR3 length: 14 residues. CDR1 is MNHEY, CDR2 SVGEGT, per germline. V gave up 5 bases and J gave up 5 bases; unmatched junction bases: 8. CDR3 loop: CASSRDSNFYGYTF. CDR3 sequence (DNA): TGTGCCAGCAGTCGGGACAGCAACTTTTATGGCTACACCTTC.

CDR3 amino acids: CAINRGPGDEQYF. The CDR3 nucleotides are TGTGCCATCAACCGGGGACCAGGGGACGAGCAGTACTTC. The chain is built from TRBV10-3 and TRBJ2-7; D is perhaps TRBD1 (6 bases). The CDR3 covers 13 residues. Looked up from germline, CDR1 is ENHRY and CDR2 is SYGVKD. Trimming pared 7 bases from V and 5 bases from J, leaving 15 bases between.

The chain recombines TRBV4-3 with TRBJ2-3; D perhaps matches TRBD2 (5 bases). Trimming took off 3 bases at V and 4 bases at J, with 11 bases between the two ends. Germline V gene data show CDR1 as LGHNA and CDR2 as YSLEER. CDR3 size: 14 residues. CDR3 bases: TGCGCCAGCAGCCAGGGCCCCGGGGCAGATACGCAGTATTTT. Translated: CASSQGPGADTQYF.